The present TCR beta chain was sequenced within a study of cytomegalovirus exposure and HLA in healthy donors. The study's findings and limits: With further analysis later on, most CMV-associated TCR beta chains appeared HLA-restricted. Cytomegalovirus status was reportedly diagnosed by the classifier with high sensitivity and specificity. TCR beta chains numbering 164 were designated cytomegalovirus-associated. Through in vitro validation, three CMV-associated chains were shown to be specific for CMV antigens.

PCR used 60 Vbeta primers and 13 Jbeta primers. The protocol was immunoSEQ multiplex PCR, while the TCRdb copy is restricted to in-frame clones and leaves out a portion. Among around 120,000 clones listed, more than 60% were seen once. Germline V gene data show CDR1 as MNHEY and CDR2 as SMNVEV (reference sequence). Trimming took 5 bases from V and 0 from J; bases not matched to a gene: 2. This CDR3 spans 16 amino acids. Comments on this clone: Its antigen is not identified.

The source of this sequence is a female donor in good health and CMV-seropositive. The gene calls are TRBV27 and TRBJ2-6; 9 bases fit TRBD1. The sequenced sample consisted of PBMCs. The DNA for the CDR3 is TGTGCCAGCAGTGGACAGGGGAGCTCTGGGGCCAACGTCCTGACTTTC. It is translated as CASSGQGSSGANVLTF. The variable domain in full, completed from reference TRBV27 and TRBJ2-6, reads EAQVTQNPRYLITVTGKKLTVTCSQNMNHEYMSWYRQDPGLGLRQIYYSMNVEVTDKGDVPEGYKVSRKEKRNFPLILESPSPNQTSLYFCASSGQGSSGANVLTFGAGSRLTVL.